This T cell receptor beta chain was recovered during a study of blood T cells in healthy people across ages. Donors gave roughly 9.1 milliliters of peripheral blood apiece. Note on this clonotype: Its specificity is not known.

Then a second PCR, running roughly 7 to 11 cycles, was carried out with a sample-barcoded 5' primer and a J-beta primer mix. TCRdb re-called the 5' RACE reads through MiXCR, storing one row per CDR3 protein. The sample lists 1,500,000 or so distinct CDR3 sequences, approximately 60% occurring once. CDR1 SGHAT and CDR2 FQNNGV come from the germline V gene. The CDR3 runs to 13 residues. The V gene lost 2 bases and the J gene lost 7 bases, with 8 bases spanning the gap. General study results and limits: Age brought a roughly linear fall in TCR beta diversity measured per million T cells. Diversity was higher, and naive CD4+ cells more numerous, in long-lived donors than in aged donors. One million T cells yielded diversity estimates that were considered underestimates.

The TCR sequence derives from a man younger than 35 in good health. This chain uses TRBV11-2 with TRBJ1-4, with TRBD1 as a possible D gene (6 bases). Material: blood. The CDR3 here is CASSLTGSEKLFF. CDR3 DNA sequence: TGTGCCAGCAGCTTAACAGGGTCTGAAAAACTGTTTTTT.